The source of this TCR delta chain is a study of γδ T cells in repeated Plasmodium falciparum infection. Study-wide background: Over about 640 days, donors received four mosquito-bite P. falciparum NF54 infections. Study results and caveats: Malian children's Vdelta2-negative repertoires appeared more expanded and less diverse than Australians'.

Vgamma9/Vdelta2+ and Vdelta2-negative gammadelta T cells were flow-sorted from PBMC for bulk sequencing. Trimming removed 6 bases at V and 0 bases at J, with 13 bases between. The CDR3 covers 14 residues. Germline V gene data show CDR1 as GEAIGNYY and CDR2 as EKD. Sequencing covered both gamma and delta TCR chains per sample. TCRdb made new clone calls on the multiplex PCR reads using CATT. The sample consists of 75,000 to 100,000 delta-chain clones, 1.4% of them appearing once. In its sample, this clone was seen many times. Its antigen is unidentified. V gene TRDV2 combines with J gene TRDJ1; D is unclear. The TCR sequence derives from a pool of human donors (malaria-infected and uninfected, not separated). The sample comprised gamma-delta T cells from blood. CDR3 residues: CACNPIPYTDKLIF. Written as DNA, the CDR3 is TGTGCCTGTAACCCAATCCCGTACACCGATAAACTCATCTTT.